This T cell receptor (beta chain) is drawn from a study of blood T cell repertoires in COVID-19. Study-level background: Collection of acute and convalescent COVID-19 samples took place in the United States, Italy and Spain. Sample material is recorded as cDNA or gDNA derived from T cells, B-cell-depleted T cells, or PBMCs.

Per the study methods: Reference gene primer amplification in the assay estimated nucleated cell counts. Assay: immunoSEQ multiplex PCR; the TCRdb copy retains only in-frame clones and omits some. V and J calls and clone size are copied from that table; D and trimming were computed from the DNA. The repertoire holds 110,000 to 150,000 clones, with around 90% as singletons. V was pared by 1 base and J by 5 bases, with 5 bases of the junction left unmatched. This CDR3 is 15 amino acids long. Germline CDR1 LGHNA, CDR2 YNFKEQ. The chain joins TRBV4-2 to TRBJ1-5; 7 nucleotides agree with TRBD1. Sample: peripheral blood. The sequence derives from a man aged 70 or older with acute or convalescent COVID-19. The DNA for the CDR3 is TGTGCCAGCAGCCAAGGGGGACAGTCCTATCAGCCCCAGCATTTT. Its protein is CASSQGGQSYQPQHF.